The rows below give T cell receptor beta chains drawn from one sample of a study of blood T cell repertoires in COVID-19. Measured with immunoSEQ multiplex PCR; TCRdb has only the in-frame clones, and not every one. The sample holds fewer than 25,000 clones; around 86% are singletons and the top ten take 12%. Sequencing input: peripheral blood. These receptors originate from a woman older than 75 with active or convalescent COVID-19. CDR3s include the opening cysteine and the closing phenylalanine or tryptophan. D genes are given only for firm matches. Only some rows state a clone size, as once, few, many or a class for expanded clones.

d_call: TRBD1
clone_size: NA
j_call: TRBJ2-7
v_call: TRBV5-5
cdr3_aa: CASSFRQGGIIEQYF
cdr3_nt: TGTGCCAGCAGCTTCCGACAGGGGGGCATTATCGAGCAGTACTTC

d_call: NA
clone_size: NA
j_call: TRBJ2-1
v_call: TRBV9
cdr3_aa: CASSYIPGVFGEQFF
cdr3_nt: TGTGCCAGCAGCTACATACCGGGGGTATTCGGTGAGCAGTTCTTC

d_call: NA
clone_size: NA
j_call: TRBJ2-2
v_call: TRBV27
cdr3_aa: CASSQGTGELFF
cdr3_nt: TGTGCCAGCAGCCAGGGGACCGGGGAGCTGTTTTTT

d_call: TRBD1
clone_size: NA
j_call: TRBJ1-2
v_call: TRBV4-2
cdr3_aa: CASSQPRDSYGYTF
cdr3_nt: TGTGCCAGCAGCCAACCCAGGGACAGCTATGGCTACACCTTC

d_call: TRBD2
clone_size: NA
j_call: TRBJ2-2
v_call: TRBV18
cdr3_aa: CASSLLQGLAGSPGELFF
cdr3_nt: TGTGCCAGCTCACTTTTACAAGGACTAGCGGGATCCCCCGGGGAGCTGTTTTTT

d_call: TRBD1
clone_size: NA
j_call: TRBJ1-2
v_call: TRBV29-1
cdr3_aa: CSVRRQGPSYGYTF
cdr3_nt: TGCAGCGTTCGTCGACAGGGGCCGTCCTATGGCTACACCTTC

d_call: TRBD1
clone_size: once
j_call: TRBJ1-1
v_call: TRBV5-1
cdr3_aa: CASSTGFGTEAFF
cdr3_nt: TGCGCCAGCTCGACAGGGTTCGGGACTGAAGCTTTCTTT

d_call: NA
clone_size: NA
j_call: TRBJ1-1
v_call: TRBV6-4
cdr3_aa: CASSDRWLLEAFF
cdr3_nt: TGTGCCAGCAGTGATCGTTGGTTACTTGAAGCTTTCTTT

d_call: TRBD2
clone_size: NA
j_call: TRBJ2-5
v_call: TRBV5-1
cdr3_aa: CASSLAPSGNQETQYF
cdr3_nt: TGCGCCAGCAGCTTGGCCCCTAGCGGGAACCAAGAGACCCAGTACTTC

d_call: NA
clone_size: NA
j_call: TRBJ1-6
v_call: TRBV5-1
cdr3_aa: CASSFGGGRPYNSPLHF
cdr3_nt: TGCGCCAGCAGCTTCGGTGGAGGGAGACCCTATAATTCACCCCTCCACTTT

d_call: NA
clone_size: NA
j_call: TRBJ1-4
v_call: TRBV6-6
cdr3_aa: CASSYIQGRNEKLFF
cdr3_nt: TGTGCCAGCAGTTACATACAGGGTCGGAATGAAAAACTGTTTTTT

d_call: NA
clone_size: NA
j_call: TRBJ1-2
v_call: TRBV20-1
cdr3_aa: CSARQGSGYTF
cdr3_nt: TGCAGTGCTAGACAGGGTAGTGGCTACACCTTC

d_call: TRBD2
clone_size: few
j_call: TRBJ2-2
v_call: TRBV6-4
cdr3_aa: CASMNTNWGGRNTGELFF
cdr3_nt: TGTGCCAGCATGAACACAAATTGGGGGGGAAGAAACACCGGGGAGCTGTTTTTT

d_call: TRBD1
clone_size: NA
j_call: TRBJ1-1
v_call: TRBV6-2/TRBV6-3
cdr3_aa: CASSANRGRNTEAFF
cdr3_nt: TGTGCCAGCAGTGCAAACAGGGGGCGGAACACTGAAGCTTTCTTT

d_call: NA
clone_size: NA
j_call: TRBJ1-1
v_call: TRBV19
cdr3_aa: CASSISAGAHTEAFF
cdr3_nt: TGTGCCAGTAGTATTTCGGCAGGGGCACACACTGAAGCTTTCTTT

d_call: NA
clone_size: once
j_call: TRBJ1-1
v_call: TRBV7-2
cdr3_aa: CASSRQLSEAFF
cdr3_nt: TGTGCCAGCAGCCGACAGTTGTCTGAAGCTTTCTTT

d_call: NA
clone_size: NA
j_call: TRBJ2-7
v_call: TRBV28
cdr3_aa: CASSFPGEQYF
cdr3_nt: TGTGCCAGCAGTTTCCCCGGCGAGCAGTACTTC

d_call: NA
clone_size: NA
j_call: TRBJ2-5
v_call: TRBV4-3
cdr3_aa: CASSQGGSQETQYF
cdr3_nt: TGCGCCAGCAGCCAAGGGGGCAGCCAAGAGACCCAGTACTTC